This T cell receptor (beta chain) originates from a study of T cell repertoires in aging, cancer and after chemotherapy. Study details: Pre- and post-chemotherapy samples were paired from glioblastoma patients treated with temozolomide-based therapy. The whole study produced a dataset of roughly 8.6 million TCR reads.

CDR1 and CDR2 (germline): MGHRA, YSYEKL. The CDR3 consists of 13 residues. Trimming pared 4 bases from V and 7 bases from J, leaving 8 bases between. General observations from the study: Loss of evenness, beyond lost richness, contributed to age-related TCR diversity decline in cancer patients. Compared with age-matched healthy donors, untreated hematological or solid cancer patients showed higher blood TCR clonality.

This clonotype occurred a few times. Its target is unknown. TCR beta rearrangements were amplified from peripheral blood genomic DNA. Rearranged V-D-J TRB sequences were amplified with a mixed TRB-A/B primer pool. TCRdb analysed the multiplex PCR reads with MiXCR anew, one entry per CDR3 protein. Of about 1,000 distinct CDR3 sequences detected, approximately 32% appear once; the ten largest clones hold about 14%. This chain uses TRBV4-1 with TRBJ1-6; no definite D call. This clonotype was obtained from a human donor with a solid tumor. The sequencing sample was made of blood. CDR3 coding DNA: TGCGCCAGCAGCCTTAGGGTGAATTCACCCCTCCACTTT. It yields the protein CASSLRVNSPLHF.